A selection of T cell receptor beta chains follows, all from one sample in a study of blood T cell repertoires in COVID-19. Profiling relied on immunoSEQ multiplex PCR, and the TCRdb table lists in-frame clones only, not all of them. The sample records 300,000 or so clones, 70% to 90% being singletons. Sequences were obtained from peripheral blood. All receptors derive from a woman aged 25 to 39 who had recovered from COVID-19. Each CDR3 is given with its conserved first and last residue. Each record gives: CDR3 DNA, CDR3 protein, V gene, J gene, D gene, clone size. A D gene is named only where the DNA matches it firmly. Where a row states a size, it is once, few, many or the class of an expanded clone; other rows omit it.

CDR3nt: TGCGCCAGCAGCTTGGAGGCAGGGACTTATGGCTACACCTTC; CDR3aa: CASSLEAGTYGYTF; v_gene: TRBV5-1; j_gene: TRBJ1-2; d_gene: -; abundance: -
CDR3nt: TGTGCCAGCAGCTTCTCGGATAGCGGGCGTAACTCTCAAGAGACCCAGTACTTC; CDR3aa: CASSFSDSGRNSQETQYF; v_gene: TRBV11-2; j_gene: TRBJ2-5; d_gene: TRBD2; abundance: -
CDR3nt: TGTGCCAGCTCAGGACGGGGAGGGTACAATGAGCAGTTCTTC; CDR3aa: CASSGRGGYNEQFF; v_gene: TRBV18; j_gene: TRBJ2-1; d_gene: TRBD2; abundance: -
CDR3nt: TGCGCCAGCAGCTTGTCTACAGCGAACACTGAAGCTTTCTTT; CDR3aa: CASSLSTANTEAFF; v_gene: TRBV5-1; j_gene: TRBJ1-1; d_gene: -; abundance: -
CDR3nt: TGTGCCAGCGGTCGGGGGGCCTACGAGCAGTACTTC; CDR3aa: CASGRGAYEQYF; v_gene: TRBV12-3/TRBV12-4; j_gene: TRBJ2-7; d_gene: TRBD2; abundance: once
CDR3nt: TGTGCCTGGAGGGCACCTTCTAACACTGAAGCTTTCTTT; CDR3aa: CAWRAPSNTEAFF; v_gene: TRBV30; j_gene: TRBJ1-1; d_gene: -; abundance: -
CDR3nt: TGTGCCAGCACCTGGAGACGGGGGACGAACACCGGGGAGCTGTTTTTT; CDR3aa: CASTWRRGTNTGELFF; v_gene: TRBV27; j_gene: TRBJ2-2; d_gene: -; abundance: -
CDR3nt: TGTGCCAGCAGCAAGGGAGCGGGGGGGCGGAGGACAGATACGCAGTATTTT; CDR3aa: CASSKGAGGRRTDTQYF; v_gene: TRBV21-1; j_gene: TRBJ2-3; d_gene: -; abundance: few
CDR3nt: TGTGCCAGCAGTTATTTTTCTAGCACAGATACGCAGTATTTT; CDR3aa: CASSYFSSTDTQYF; v_gene: TRBV6-6; j_gene: TRBJ2-3; d_gene: -; abundance: -
CDR3nt: TGTGCCAGCAGCTTAGTAGGGGCTACCCAGTACTTC; CDR3aa: CASSLVGATQYF; v_gene: TRBV7-2; j_gene: TRBJ2-5; d_gene: -; abundance: -
CDR3nt: TGCGCCAGCAGCAGAGTTAGACAGGGGGCTCTACAGAACACTGAAGCTTTCTTT; CDR3aa: CASSRVRQGALQNTEAFF; v_gene: TRBV5-1; j_gene: TRBJ1-1; d_gene: TRBD1; abundance: -
CDR3nt: TGTGCCAGCAGTTACGGGCCAGGGGTTAATTCACCCCTCCACTTT; CDR3aa: CASSYGPGVNSPLHF; v_gene: TRBV6-2/TRBV6-3; j_gene: TRBJ1-6; d_gene: -; abundance: -
CDR3nt: TGTGCCAGTAGGTTGAGGGCCGATAATTCACCCCTCCACTTT; CDR3aa: CASRLRADNSPLHF; v_gene: TRBV19; j_gene: TRBJ1-6; d_gene: -; abundance: -
CDR3nt: TGCGCCAGCAGCTTGGGAAATCCCAGGCTGAACTATGGCTACACCTTC; CDR3aa: CASSLGNPRLNYGYTF; v_gene: TRBV5-1; j_gene: TRBJ1-2; d_gene: -; abundance: -
CDR3nt: TGTGCCAGCAGGGGCCAGAACAGGGACTATGGCTACACCTTC; CDR3aa: CASRGQNRDYGYTF; v_gene: TRBV2; j_gene: TRBJ1-2; d_gene: -; abundance: -
CDR3nt: TGTGCCAGCAGCCAGACAGGGGGCGTCGCATTGGCTTTCTTT; CDR3aa: CASSQTGGVALAFF; v_gene: TRBV14; j_gene: TRBJ1-1; d_gene: TRBD1; abundance: -
CDR3nt: TGTGCCTGGAGCTACGGGGGGGCTTATGAGCAGTTCTTC; CDR3aa: CAWSYGGAYEQFF; v_gene: TRBV30; j_gene: TRBJ2-1; d_gene: TRBD2; abundance: -
CDR3nt: TGTGCCAGCAGTCGGACCCCCGGGGGTACTAACTATGGCTACACCTTC; CDR3aa: CASSRTPGGTNYGYTF; v_gene: TRBV27; j_gene: TRBJ1-2; d_gene: -; abundance: -
CDR3nt: TGTGCCAGCACCCGACAGGGGAACACTGAAGCTTTCTTT; CDR3aa: CASTRQGNTEAFF; v_gene: TRBV28; j_gene: TRBJ1-1; d_gene: TRBD1; abundance: -
CDR3nt: TGTGCCAGCAGTTTAGGGACAGGGATTGAGACCCAGTACTTC; CDR3aa: CASSLGTGIETQYF; v_gene: TRBV27; j_gene: TRBJ2-5; d_gene: TRBD1; abundance: -
CDR3nt: TGCAGCGCTTCGACAGGGGGACCCTACGAGCAGTACTTC; CDR3aa: CSASTGGPYEQYF; v_gene: TRBV29-1; j_gene: TRBJ2-7; d_gene: TRBD1; abundance: -
CDR3nt: TGTGCCAGCAGCCGCCCGGGACAGGGGGCATTCGGAAACACCATATATTTT; CDR3aa: CASSRPGQGAFGNTIYF; v_gene: TRBV5-8; j_gene: TRBJ1-3; d_gene: TRBD1; abundance: once
CDR3nt: TGTGCCAGCAGTTCCCGCCCGGGGGGCAGTACGACTAATGAAAAACTGTTTTTT; CDR3aa: CASSSRPGGSTTNEKLFF; v_gene: TRBV27; j_gene: TRBJ1-4; d_gene: -; abundance: -
CDR3nt: TGTGCCACCAGCTCCCAGGGGAATCAGCCCCAGCATTTT; CDR3aa: CATSSQGNQPQHF; v_gene: TRBV15; j_gene: TRBJ1-5; d_gene: -; abundance: -
CDR3nt: TGTGCCAGCAGCCAAGATAGGGCTAGCTTTTGGGATGAGCAGTTCTTC; CDR3aa: CASSQDRASFWDEQFF; v_gene: TRBV4-2; j_gene: TRBJ2-1; d_gene: -; abundance: -
CDR3nt: TGTGCCACCAGTGTTTGGTCCTCCCCCCCCGGGACAGGGTGGTCCTACGAGCAGTACTTC; CDR3aa: CATSVWSSPPGTGWSYEQYF; v_gene: TRBV24-1; j_gene: TRBJ2-7; d_gene: TRBD1; abundance: -
CDR3nt: TGTGCCAGCAGCCCCCAGGGCCCGGAGGAAAAACTGTTTTTT; CDR3aa: CASSPQGPEEKLFF; v_gene: TRBV7-9; j_gene: TRBJ1-4; d_gene: -; abundance: -
CDR3nt: TGTGCCACCACCGACGGGAGCTCCTACAATGAGCAGTTCTTC; CDR3aa: CATTDGSSYNEQFF; v_gene: TRBV19; j_gene: TRBJ2-1; d_gene: -; abundance: -
CDR3nt: TGTGCCAGCAGCACCGGGACTAGCGGGGTCGCAGATACGCAGTATTTT; CDR3aa: CASSTGTSGVADTQYF; v_gene: TRBV7-3; j_gene: TRBJ2-3; d_gene: TRBD2; abundance: -
CDR3nt: TGTGCCAGCAGCGTAGGGACAGAGGGAAACACCATATATTTT; CDR3aa: CASSVGTEGNTIYF; v_gene: TRBV9; j_gene: TRBJ1-3; d_gene: -; abundance: -
CDR3nt: TGTGCCAGCAGTTTATGGGCCCGGGACAGAACTAACTATGGCTACACCTTC; CDR3aa: CASSLWARDRTNYGYTF; v_gene: TRBV28; j_gene: TRBJ1-2; d_gene: TRBD1; abundance: -
CDR3nt: TGCGCCAGCAGCTTGGGACAGGGGGTCTACAATGAGCAGTTCTTC; CDR3aa: CASSLGQGVYNEQFF; v_gene: TRBV5-1; j_gene: TRBJ2-1; d_gene: TRBD1; abundance: -
CDR3nt: TGTGCCAGCAGCCCACAGGGGACCTATGGCTACACCTTC; CDR3aa: CASSPQGTYGYTF; v_gene: TRBV6-5; j_gene: TRBJ1-2; d_gene: TRBD1; abundance: once
CDR3nt: TGTGCCAGTAGTCCTGATACAGTTTCAGGAAAACTGTTTTTT; CDR3aa: CASSPDTVSGKLFF; v_gene: TRBV19; j_gene: TRBJ1-4; d_gene: -; abundance: -
CDR3nt: TGTGCCAGCAGCTGGACAGGCACCTTAGGGTATGGCTACACCTTC; CDR3aa: CASSWTGTLGYGYTF; v_gene: TRBV27; j_gene: TRBJ1-2; d_gene: TRBD1; abundance: -
CDR3nt: TGTGCCAGCAGCCTAAAACCCCGCGATTCACCCCTCCACTTT; CDR3aa: CASSLKPRDSPLHF; v_gene: TRBV6-5; j_gene: TRBJ1-6; d_gene: -; abundance: -
CDR3nt: TGTGCCAGCAGTTCCCGACGGGATTTAGCGGATACGCAGTATTTT; CDR3aa: CASSSRRDLADTQYF; v_gene: TRBV28; j_gene: TRBJ2-3; d_gene: -; abundance: -
CDR3nt: TGCGCCAGCAGCTTGGCGACAGGGGGGATCACTGAAGCTTTCTTT; CDR3aa: CASSLATGGITEAFF; v_gene: TRBV5-1; j_gene: TRBJ1-1; d_gene: TRBD1; abundance: once
CDR3nt: TGTGCCAGCAGCTTGGCCGGGAGGACGGGACAGGGGCTTCACGGGGAGCTGTTTTTT; CDR3aa: CASSLAGRTGQGLHGELFF; v_gene: TRBV5-4; j_gene: TRBJ2-2; d_gene: TRBD1; abundance: -
CDR3nt: TGTGCCAGCAGTTACTCCTGGGGGGGTTCACCCCTCCACTTT; CDR3aa: CASSYSWGGSPLHF; v_gene: TRBV6-5; j_gene: TRBJ1-6; d_gene: -; abundance: -
CDR3nt: TGTGCCAGCAGCCAAGTTCAGGCTAACTATGGCTACACCTTC; CDR3aa: CASSQVQANYGYTF; v_gene: TRBV14; j_gene: TRBJ1-2; d_gene: -; abundance: -
CDR3nt: TGCGCCAGCAGCCAAGATAGCTCACGCCTTAAGTCCTACGAGCAGTACTTC; CDR3aa: CASSQDSSRLKSYEQYF; v_gene: TRBV4-3; j_gene: TRBJ2-7; d_gene: -; abundance: -
CDR3nt: TGTGCCAGCACCTCAGGGGTTGGTACAGATACGCAGTATTTT; CDR3aa: CASTSGVGTDTQYF; v_gene: TRBV6-5; j_gene: TRBJ2-3; d_gene: -; abundance: -
CDR3nt: TGCAGCGTTGATCAGCTTAGACAGTCTAACAATGAGCAGTTCTTC; CDR3aa: CSVDQLRQSNNEQFF; v_gene: TRBV29-1; j_gene: TRBJ2-1; d_gene: -; abundance: once
CDR3nt: TGTGCCAGCAGCCAAGACGACAGGGGTATGACCTATAATTCACCCCTCCACTTT; CDR3aa: CASSQDDRGMTYNSPLHF; v_gene: TRBV4-2; j_gene: TRBJ1-6; d_gene: TRBD1; abundance: -
CDR3nt: TGTGCCAGCAGTGGCAGGGAAGCTTTCTTT; CDR3aa: CASSGREAFF; v_gene: TRBV28; j_gene: TRBJ1-1; d_gene: -; abundance: -